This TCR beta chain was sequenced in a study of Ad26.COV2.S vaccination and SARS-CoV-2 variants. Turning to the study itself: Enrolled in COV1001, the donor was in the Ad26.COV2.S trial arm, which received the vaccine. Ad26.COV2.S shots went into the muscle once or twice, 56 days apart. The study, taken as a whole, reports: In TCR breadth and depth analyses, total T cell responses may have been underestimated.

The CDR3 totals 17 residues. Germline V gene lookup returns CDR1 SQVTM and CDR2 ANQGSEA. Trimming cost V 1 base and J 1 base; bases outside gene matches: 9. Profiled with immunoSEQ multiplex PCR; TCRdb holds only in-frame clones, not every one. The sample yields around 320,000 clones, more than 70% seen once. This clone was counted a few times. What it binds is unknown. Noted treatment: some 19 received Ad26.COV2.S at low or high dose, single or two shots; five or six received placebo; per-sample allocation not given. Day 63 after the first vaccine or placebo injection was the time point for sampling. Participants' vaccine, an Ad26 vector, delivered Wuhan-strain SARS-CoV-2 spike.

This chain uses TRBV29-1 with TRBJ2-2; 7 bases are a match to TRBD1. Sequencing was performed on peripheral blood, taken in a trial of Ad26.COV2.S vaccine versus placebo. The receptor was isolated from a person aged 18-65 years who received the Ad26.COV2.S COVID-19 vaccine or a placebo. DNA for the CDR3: TGCAGCGTTGAAGCAACTAACAGGGGCCTGAACACCGGGGAGCTGTTTTTT. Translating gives CSVEATNRGLNTGELFF.